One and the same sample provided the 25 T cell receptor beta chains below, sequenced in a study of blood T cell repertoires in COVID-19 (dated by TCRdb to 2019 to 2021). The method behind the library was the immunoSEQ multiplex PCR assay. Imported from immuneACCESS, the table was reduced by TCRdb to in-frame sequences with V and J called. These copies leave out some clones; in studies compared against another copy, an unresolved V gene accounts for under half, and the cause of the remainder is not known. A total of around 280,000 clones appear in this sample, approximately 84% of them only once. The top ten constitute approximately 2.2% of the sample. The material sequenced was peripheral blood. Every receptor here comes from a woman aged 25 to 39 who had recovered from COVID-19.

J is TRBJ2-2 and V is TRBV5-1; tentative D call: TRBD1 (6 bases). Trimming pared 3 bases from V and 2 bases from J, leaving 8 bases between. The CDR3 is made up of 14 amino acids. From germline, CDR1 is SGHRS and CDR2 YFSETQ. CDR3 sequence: CASSWGQNTGELFF. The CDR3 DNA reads TGCGCCAGCAGCTGGGGACAAAACACCGGGGAGCTGTTTTTT.

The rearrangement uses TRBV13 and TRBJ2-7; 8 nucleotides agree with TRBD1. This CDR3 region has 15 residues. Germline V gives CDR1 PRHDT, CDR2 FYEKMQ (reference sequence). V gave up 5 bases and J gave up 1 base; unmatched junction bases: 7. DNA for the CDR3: TGTGCCAGCAGCCAAACAGGGGGTCGGTCCTACGAGCAGTACTTC. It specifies CASSQTGGRSYEQYF.

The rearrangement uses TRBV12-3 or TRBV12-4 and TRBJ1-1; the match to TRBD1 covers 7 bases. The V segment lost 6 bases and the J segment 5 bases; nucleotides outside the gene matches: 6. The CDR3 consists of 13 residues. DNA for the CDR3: TGTGCCAGCAGCTTTTCAGGGGGTACTGAAGCTTTCTTT. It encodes CASSFSGGTEAFF.

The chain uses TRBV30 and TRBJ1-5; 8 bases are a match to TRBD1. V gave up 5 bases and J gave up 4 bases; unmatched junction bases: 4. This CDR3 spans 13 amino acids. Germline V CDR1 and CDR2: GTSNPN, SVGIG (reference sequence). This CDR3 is CAWRDRGNQPQHF. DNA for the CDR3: TGTGCCTGGCGAGACAGGGGTAATCAGCCCCAGCATTTT.

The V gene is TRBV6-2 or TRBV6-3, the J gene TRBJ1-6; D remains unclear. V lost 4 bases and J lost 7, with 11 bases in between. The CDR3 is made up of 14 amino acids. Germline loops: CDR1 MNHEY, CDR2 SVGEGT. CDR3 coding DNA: TGTGCCAGCAGTTGGAGGGTAGACAATTCACCCCTCCACTTT. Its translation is CASSWRVDNSPLHF.

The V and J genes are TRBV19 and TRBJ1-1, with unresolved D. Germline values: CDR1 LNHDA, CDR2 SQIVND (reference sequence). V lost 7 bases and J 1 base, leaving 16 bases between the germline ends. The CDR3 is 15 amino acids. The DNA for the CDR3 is TGTGCCAGTACCATCGCTGAGGCAGCGAACACTGAAGCTTTCTTT. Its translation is CASTIAEAANTEAFF.

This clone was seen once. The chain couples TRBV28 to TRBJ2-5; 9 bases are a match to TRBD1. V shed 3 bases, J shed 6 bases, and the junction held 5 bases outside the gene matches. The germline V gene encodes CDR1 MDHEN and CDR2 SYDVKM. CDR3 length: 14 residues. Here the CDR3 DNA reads TGTGCCAGCAGTTTGACAGGGGGTTCGAAGACCCAGTACTTC. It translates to CASSLTGGSKTQYF.

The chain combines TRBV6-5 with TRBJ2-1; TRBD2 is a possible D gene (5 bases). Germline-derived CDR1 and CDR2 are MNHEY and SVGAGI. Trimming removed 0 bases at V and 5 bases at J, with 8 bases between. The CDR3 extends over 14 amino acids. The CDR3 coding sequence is TGTGCCAGCAGTTACTCTCCTAGCAACAATGAGCAGTTCTTC. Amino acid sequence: CASSYSPSNNEQFF.

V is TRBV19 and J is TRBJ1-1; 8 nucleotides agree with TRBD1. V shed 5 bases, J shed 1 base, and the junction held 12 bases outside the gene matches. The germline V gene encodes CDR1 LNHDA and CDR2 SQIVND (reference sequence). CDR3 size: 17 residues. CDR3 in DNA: TGTGCCAGTAGTCCCCGATTGGGACAGGACGCGAACACTGAAGCTTTCTTT. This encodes CASSPRLGQDANTEAFF.

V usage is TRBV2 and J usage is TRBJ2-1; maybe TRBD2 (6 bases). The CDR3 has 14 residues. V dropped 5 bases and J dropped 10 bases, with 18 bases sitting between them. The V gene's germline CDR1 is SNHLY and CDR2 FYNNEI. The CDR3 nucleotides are TGTGCCAGCAGTAACACGGACGGGGCGGGGGAGCAGTTCTTC. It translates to CASSNTDGAGEQFF.

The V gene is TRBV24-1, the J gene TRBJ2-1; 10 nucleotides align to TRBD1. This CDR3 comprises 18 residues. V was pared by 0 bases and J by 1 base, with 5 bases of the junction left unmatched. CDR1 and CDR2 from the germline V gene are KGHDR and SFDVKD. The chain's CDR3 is CATSDLGTGARSYNEQFF. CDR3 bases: TGTGCCACCAGTGATTTGGGGACAGGGGCAAGGTCCTACAATGAGCAGTTCTTC.

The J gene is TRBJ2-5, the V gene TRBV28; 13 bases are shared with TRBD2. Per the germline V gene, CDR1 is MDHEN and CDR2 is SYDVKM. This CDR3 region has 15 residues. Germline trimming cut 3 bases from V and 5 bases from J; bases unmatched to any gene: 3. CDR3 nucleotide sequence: TGTGCCAGCAGTTTGCAACTAGCGGGAGGGGAGACCCAGTACTTC. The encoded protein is CASSLQLAGGETQYF.

The CDR3 bases are TGTGCCATCAGTGACGGCGGCGCGACCACCGGGGAGCTGTTTTTT. Translation gives CAISDGGATTGELFF. The rearrangement links TRBV10-3 to TRBJ2-2; D gene uncertain. The CDR3 is made up of 15 amino acids. V dropped 3 bases and J dropped 4 bases, with 12 bases sitting between them. Germline V gene lookup returns CDR1 ENHRY and CDR2 SYGVKD.

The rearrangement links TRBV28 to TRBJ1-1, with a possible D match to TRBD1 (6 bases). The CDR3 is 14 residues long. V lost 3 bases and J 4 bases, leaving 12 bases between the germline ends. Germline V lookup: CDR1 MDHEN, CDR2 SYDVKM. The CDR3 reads CASSFRGARTEAFF. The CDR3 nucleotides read TGTGCCAGCAGTTTTCGGGGGGCGCGCACTGAAGCTTTCTTT.

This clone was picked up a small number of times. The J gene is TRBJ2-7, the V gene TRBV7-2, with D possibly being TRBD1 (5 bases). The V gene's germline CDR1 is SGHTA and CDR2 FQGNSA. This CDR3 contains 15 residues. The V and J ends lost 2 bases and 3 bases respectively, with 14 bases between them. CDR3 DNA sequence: TGTGCCAGCAGCTTATTCTGGGGCCCCAACTACGAGCAGTACTTC. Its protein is CASSLFWGPNYEQYF.

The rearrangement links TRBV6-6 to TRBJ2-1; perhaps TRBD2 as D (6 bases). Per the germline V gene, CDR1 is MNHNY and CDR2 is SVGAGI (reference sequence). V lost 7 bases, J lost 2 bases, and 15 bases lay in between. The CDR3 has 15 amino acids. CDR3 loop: CASTSIAAAYNEQFF. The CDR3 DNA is TGTGCCAGCACCTCCATAGCGGCCGCCTACAATGAGCAGTTCTTC.

The CDR3 region has the DNA TGTGCCAGCAGTTACCCACTAAACGGTTCCTACGAGCAGTACTTC. Translated: CASSYPLNGSYEQYF. The chain links TRBV6-5 to TRBJ2-7; no clear D. In germline, CDR1 is MNHEY, CDR2 SVGAGI. Between the trimmed V and J ends, which lost 2 bases and 1 base, there was a span of 12 bases. This CDR3 region has 15 residues.

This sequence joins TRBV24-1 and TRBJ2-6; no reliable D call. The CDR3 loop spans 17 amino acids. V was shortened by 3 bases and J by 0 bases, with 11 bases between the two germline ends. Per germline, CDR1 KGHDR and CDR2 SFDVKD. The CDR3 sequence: CATSDVPLPSGANVLTF. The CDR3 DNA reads TGTGCCACCAGTGATGTACCTCTACCCTCTGGGGCCAACGTCCTGACTTTC.

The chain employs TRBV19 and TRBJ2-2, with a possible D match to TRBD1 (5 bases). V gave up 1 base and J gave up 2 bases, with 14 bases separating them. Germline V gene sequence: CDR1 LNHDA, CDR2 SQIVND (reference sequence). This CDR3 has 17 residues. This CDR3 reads CASSIVQGRINTGELFF. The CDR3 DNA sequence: TGTGCCAGTAGTATAGTGCAGGGTCGGATTAACACCGGGGAGCTGTTTTTT.

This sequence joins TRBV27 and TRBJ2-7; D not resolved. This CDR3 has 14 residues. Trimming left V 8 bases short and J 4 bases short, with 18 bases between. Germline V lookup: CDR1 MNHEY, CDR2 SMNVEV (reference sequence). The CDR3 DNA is TGTGCCAGCGCCGACATTGTCTCCCGGTACGAGCAGTACTTC. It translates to CASADIVSRYEQYF.

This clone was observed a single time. This CDR3 reads CASSKGVAGGDQETQYF. Here the CDR3 DNA reads TGTGCCAGCAGCAAAGGAGTAGCGGGGGGTGACCAAGAGACCCAGTACTTC. The chain links TRBV21-1 to TRBJ2-5; TRBD2 is the table's D call, not checked against the DNA. TRBV21-1 is an annotated pseudogene. The CDR3 runs 17 residues.

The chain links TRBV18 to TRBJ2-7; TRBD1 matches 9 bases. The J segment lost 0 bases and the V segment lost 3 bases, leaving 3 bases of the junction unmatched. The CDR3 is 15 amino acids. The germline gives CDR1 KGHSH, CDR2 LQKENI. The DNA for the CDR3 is TGTGCCAGCTCACCCACAGGGGGCGGCTCCTACGAGCAGTACTTC. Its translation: CASSPTGGGSYEQYF.

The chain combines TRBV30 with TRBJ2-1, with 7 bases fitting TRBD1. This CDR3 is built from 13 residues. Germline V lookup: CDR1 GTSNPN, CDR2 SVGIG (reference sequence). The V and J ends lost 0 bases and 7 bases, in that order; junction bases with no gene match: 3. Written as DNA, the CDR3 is TGTGCCTGGAGTGTTAACAGGGGAAATGAGCAGTTCTTC. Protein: CAWSVNRGNEQFF.

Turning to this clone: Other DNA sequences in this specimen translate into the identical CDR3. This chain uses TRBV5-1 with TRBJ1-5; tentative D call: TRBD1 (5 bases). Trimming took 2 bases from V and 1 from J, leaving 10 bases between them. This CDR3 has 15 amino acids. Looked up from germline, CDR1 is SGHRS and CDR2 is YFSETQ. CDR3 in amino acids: CASSLTGLSNQPQHF. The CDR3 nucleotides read TGCGCCAGCAGCTTAACAGGATTAAGCAATCAGCCCCAGCATTTT.

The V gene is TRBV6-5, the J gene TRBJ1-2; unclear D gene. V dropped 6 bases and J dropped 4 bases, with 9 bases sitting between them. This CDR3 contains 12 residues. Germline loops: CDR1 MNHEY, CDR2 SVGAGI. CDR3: CASRALGYGYTF. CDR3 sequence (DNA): TGTGCCAGCAGGGCCCTAGGCTATGGCTACACCTTC.